The sequence of this T cell receptor (beta chain) was determined in a study of post-analysis software for immune sequencing data (dated by TCRdb to between 2014 and 2016). Some background on the complete study: Disease courses on record covered relapsing-remitting, secondary progressive and progressive-relapsing multiple sclerosis, though some patients had no subtype annotation. Patient repertoires were compared against ten to eleven previously published healthy control repertoires from donors aged about 6 to 26 years. A subset of samples was prepared in parallel using single-end sample barcoding, then pooled and co-amplified after Illumina adapter ligation.

Notes on this clonotype: Its binding antigen is unknown. The record has no base qualities; no much larger clone is one base away.

The paper as a whole reports these results and caveats: Compared with controls, multiple sclerosis patients had significantly lower normalized Chao1 diversity, a finding suggesting substantial peripheral T-cell clonal expansion. When samples were clustered directly using the F measure, samples prepared in the same batch co-clustered strongly, which prompted a batch-effect correction. The multiple sclerosis patient group was slightly younger than the control group. Patients showed significantly higher frequencies than controls for five TRBV segments, among them TRBV5-6, TRBV5-1 and TRBV20-1.

The germline V gene supplies CDR1 SQVTM and CDR2 ANQGSEA. V ends up 3 bases short and J 0 bases short, with an unmatched junction base count of 7. Its CDR3 holds 15 amino acids, cysteine through phenylalanine. Only the CDR3 DNA stays, 45 bases, in frame from base 1. To demonstrate the VDJtools post-analysis software, the study profiled TCR beta repertoires from the peripheral blood of 10 to 15 young patients with multiple sclerosis. The multiple sclerosis patients were children and adolescents ranging in age from about 6 to 17 years. The method behind the library was PCR. The instrument was an Illumina HiSeq 2500. To reduce PCR and sequencing biases, unique molecular identifiers were built into the TCR beta cDNA libraries. Roughly 500,000 cDNA molecules were obtained for every 1 to 10 million input T cells, so each molecule roughly corresponded to one T cell. The patient libraries were prepared and sequenced using the same protocol as the earlier healthy control dataset. Samples belonging to the same batch were prepared together, multiplexed and sequenced on a shared HiSeq lane. On the authors' methods: MIGEC was used to process the raw barcoded reads, and molecular identifier groups with only a single read were discarded before consensus assembly and CDR3 extraction. Clonotype tables were post-analysed with VDJtools, and diversity was normalized by down-sampling all datasets to the smallest sample size. Repertoire overlap clustering matched CDR3 amino acid but not nucleotide sequences to correct batch-related cross-sample contamination. The public reads were reprocessed in TCRdb via fastp at Q25 and MiXCR, keeping in-frame beta chains. Each entry merges the rows of one CDR3 protein and shows their most common DNA and genes. These V and J calls are TCRdb output, not the study's own analysis. The sample table lists 700,000 to 900,000 distinct CDR3 sequences, around 42% of them with a count of one. Over 4.5% of the sample is taken by the ten largest.

The sample taken for sequencing was blood. This receptor was taken from a girl aged 10 to 17 with multiple sclerosis. This sequence uses TRBV29-1 and TRBJ2-7, and TRBD2 aligns with 8 junction nucleotides. Here is the DNA: TGCAGCGTTGACGATCTAGCGGGCCACTCCTACGAGCAGTACTTC. Its protein is CSVDDLAGHSYEQYF.